This T cell receptor (beta chain) was sequenced in a study of blood T cell repertoires in COVID-19. Study as a whole: Collection of acute and convalescent COVID-19 samples took place in the United States, Italy and Spain.

The junction had 3 bases not matched to a gene; V was cut back by 3 bases and J by 6 bases. The germline gives CDR1 SGHRS, CDR2 YFSETQ. This CDR3 spans 12 amino acids. The method was immunoSEQ multiplex PCR; TCRdb's version includes in-frame clones alone and lacks a portion of them. The sample has approximately 300,000 clones, around four fifths seen once. This chain links TRBV5-1 with TRBJ2-7; 7 nucleotides match TRBD1. The receptor comes from a woman between 50 and 59 years old with active or convalescent COVID-19. The sequenced material came from peripheral blood. The CDR3 loop reads CASSSGTVEQYF. The DNA of the CDR3 is TGCGCCAGCAGCTCTGGGACAGTCGAGCAGTACTTC.